These 26 T cell receptor beta chains were all obtained from the same sample, sequenced in a study of T cell responses to AZD1222 COVID-19 vaccine. Assay used: immunoSEQ multiplex PCR; TCRdb lists only in-frame clones, some missing. The data hold approximately 91,000 clones, with approximately 91% observed a single time. The sample in question was peripheral blood, obtained on day 0 of AZD1222 vaccination. All receptors derive from an adult in good health.

This clone came up once. V gene TRBV29-1 combines with J gene TRBJ1-1; no clear D. The CDR3 is 10 amino acids. The ends were cut back, 4 bases at V and 7 bases at J, with 7 bases in the middle. Germline CDR1 SQVTM, CDR2 ANQGSEA. This CDR3 is CSVVIFEAFF. The CDR3 DNA reads as TGCAGCGTTGTCATCTTTGAAGCTTTCTTT.

The chain links TRBV19 to TRBJ2-2; D gene unclear. V lost 3 bases and J 5 bases, leaving 13 bases between the germline ends. Germline V gives CDR1 LNHDA, CDR2 SQIVND (reference sequence). This CDR3 has 15 amino acids. The DNA of the CDR3 is TGTGCCAGTAGTATGCCGGGTCGGCGGACCGGGGAGCTGTTTTTT. As protein: CASSMPGRRTGELFF.

V is TRBV14 and J is TRBJ1-2, with D possibly being TRBD1 (5 bases). Trimming left V 0 bases short and J 7 bases short, with 15 bases between. Germline V gene data show CDR1 as SGHDN and CDR2 as FVKESK. This CDR3 comprises 15 residues. CDR3 region: CASSQDRQGLGGYTF. DNA of the CDR3: TGTGCCAGCAGCCAAGATCGGCAGGGATTAGGTGGCTACACCTTC.

V is TRBV10-3 and J is TRBJ1-5; no firm D call. Germline CDR1 and CDR2: ENHRY and SYGVKD. The CDR3 is 12 amino acids. Between the trimmed V and J ends, which lost 3 bases and 6 bases, there was a span of 6 bases. CDR3 DNA: TGTGCCATCAGTGATCTCGGTCAGCCCCAGCATTTT. Translated: CAISDLGQPQHF.

The chain is built from TRBV12-3 or TRBV12-4 and TRBJ2-7; D remains ambiguous. Deletions cut 2 bases from V and 7 bases from J, with 12 bases between. This CDR3 contains 13 residues. The CDR3 DNA is TGTGCCAGCAGTTTATATCAGGCCGGGGAGCAGTACTTC. Translating it yields CASSLYQAGEQYF.

CDR3 in amino acids: CASSPAGGIAGELFF. The CDR3 nucleotides read TGTGCCAGCAGTCCGGCGGGGGGGATCGCCGGGGAGCTGTTTTTT. This chain connects TRBV6-5 to TRBJ2-2; the match to TRBD2 covers 9 bases. V lost 5 bases, J lost 6 bases, and 7 bases stayed unmatched. This CDR3 comprises 15 residues. Germline assignment: CDR1 MNHEY and CDR2 SVGAGI.

The chain links TRBV19 to TRBJ1-1; D remains ambiguous. V lost 0 bases and J 1 base, leaving 6 bases between the germline ends. The germline V gene encodes CDR1 LNHDA and CDR2 SQIVND (reference sequence). This CDR3 region has 14 residues. The CDR3: CASSIDSENTEAFF. In DNA form, the CDR3 reads TGTGCCAGTAGTATAGATTCGGAGAACACTGAAGCTTTCTTT.

This clone occurred a few times. The rearrangement links TRBV5-1 to TRBJ2-6; no firm D call. The CDR3 contains 17 residues. V was clipped by 3 bases and J by 0 bases, with 13 bases between them. From germline, CDR1 is SGHRS and CDR2 YFSETQ. In DNA, the CDR3 is TGCGCCAGCAGCTCCTTTTCGGGTAACTCTGGGGCCAACGTCCTGACTTTC. It encodes CASSSFSGNSGANVLTF.

This chain links TRBV27 with TRBJ1-2; D ambiguous. CDR3 length equals 15 residues. V lost 5 bases and J 4 bases, leaving 17 bases between the germline ends. Germline-derived CDR1 and CDR2 are MNHEY and SMNVEV (reference sequence). The CDR3 DNA reads TGTGCCAGCAGTACCGCCGGAATCGGCGGCTATGGCTACACCTTC. It specifies CASSTAGIGGYGYTF.

The chain couples TRBV30 to TRBJ2-7; D is undetermined. The CDR3 sequence is 11 residues long. With 2 bases removed from V and 3 bases from J, the gap between germline ends came to 5 bases. Looked up from germline, CDR1 is GTSNPN and CDR2 is SVGIG (reference sequence). CDR3 DNA: TGTGCCTGGAGTCCCCTCTACGAGCAGTACTTC. Amino acids: CAWSPLYEQYF.

The chain employs TRBV18 and TRBJ1-1, with D maybe TRBD1 (5 bases). This CDR3 region has 15 residues. Trimming pared 5 bases from V and 2 bases from J, leaving 15 bases between. CDR1 is KGHSH and CDR2 is LQKENI in the germline V gene. The CDR3 protein is CASSSARGPNTEAFF. The CDR3 DNA reads as TGTGCCAGCTCAAGCGCAAGGGGCCCCAACACTGAAGCTTTCTTT.

This CDR3 is CAIRQDSGNTIYF. In DNA form, the CDR3 reads TGTGCCATCAGACAGGACTCTGGAAACACCATATATTTT. The chain has TRBV10-3 and TRBJ1-3; TRBD1 is a possible D gene (5 bases). CDR3 length: 13 residues. V was trimmed by 6 bases and J by 0 bases, leaving 6 bases between them. Germline CDR1 is ENHRY and CDR2 is SYGVKD.

This chain links TRBV11-3 with TRBJ2-3; 10 nucleotides match TRBD2. Trimming at V came to 5 bases and at J to 6 bases, leaving 5 bases not matched to a gene. Germline values: CDR1 SGHNT, CDR2 YENEEA. The CDR3 contains 14 residues. The CDR3 region has the DNA TGTGCCAGCAGCGTTACTAGCGGGGCCGATACGCAGTATTTT. It specifies CASSVTSGADTQYF. Variable domain in full (rest from reference TRBV11-3 and TRBJ2-3): EAGVVQSPRYKIIEKKQPVAFWCNPISGHNTLYWYLQNLGQGPELLIRYENEEAVDDSQLPKDRFSAERLKGVDSTLKIQPAELGDSAVYLCASSVTSGADTQYFGPGTRLTVL.

This chain connects TRBV25-1 to TRBJ2-5, with unresolved D. Germline CDR1 reads MGHDK; CDR2 reads SYGVNS. V lost 0 bases and J 7 bases, leaving 12 bases between the germline ends. The CDR3 spans 14 residues. In DNA, the CDR3 is TGTGCCAGCAGTGAATACCGCTCCACCGGGACCCAGTACTTC. Translating gives CASSEYRSTGTQYF.

This clone has a handful of counts. The chain recombines TRBV5-4 with TRBJ1-1, with 8 bases matching TRBD1. The CDR3 has 16 amino acids. From germline, CDR1 is SGHNT and CDR2 YYREEE (reference sequence). V trimming: 4 bases; J trimming: 1 base; junction bases outside the gene matches: 9. CDR3 sequence reads: CASSPPPGTGNTEAFF. CDR3 coding DNA: TGTGCCAGCAGCCCTCCACCTGGGACAGGGAACACTGAAGCTTTCTTT.

This clone was recorded at least ten times. The chain carries TRBV6-6 and TRBJ2-7; D possibly uses TRBD1 or TRBD2 (5 bases each). The germline V gene encodes CDR1 MNHNY and CDR2 SVGAGI (reference sequence). Trimming removed 5 bases from V and 5 bases from J, with 19 bases in between. The CDR3 has 15 amino acids. The CDR3 sequence: CASSPRDGLFNEQYF. The CDR3 coding sequence is TGTGCCAGCAGTCCCCGGGACGGCCTGTTTAACGAGCAGTACTTC.

This clone was detected only once. This chain connects TRBV19 to TRBJ1-3; TRBD1 aligns across 9 bases. This CDR3 has 13 amino acids. V trimming: 8 bases; J trimming: 2 bases; junction bases outside the gene matches: 1. CDR1 is LNHDA, CDR2 SQIVND, per germline (reference sequence). The CDR3 region is CASGTGTGNTIYF. The CDR3, as DNA: TGTGCCAGTGGGACAGGGACTGGAAACACCATATATTTT.

This sequence joins TRBV28 and TRBJ2-1; D not resolved. The CDR3 runs to 13 residues. Trimming removed 2 bases from V and 4 bases from J, with 6 bases in between. CDR1 is MDHEN and CDR2 is SYDVKM in the germline V gene. CDR3 sequence: CASSLPAYNEQFF. CDR3 in DNA: TGTGCCAGCAGTTTACCAGCTTACAATGAGCAGTTCTTC.

The genes are TRBV7-2 and TRBJ2-7; 8 bases map to TRBD1. V shed 6 bases and J 3 bases; nucleotides not matched to a gene: 7. Per the germline V gene, CDR1 is SGHTA and CDR2 is FQGNSA. This CDR3 region has 14 residues. The CDR3 DNA is TGTGCCAGCAGTTCACGGACAGGGTACTACGAGCAGTACTTC. Its translation: CASSSRTGYYEQYF.

The rearrangement uses TRBV6-5 and TRBJ1-1, with D tentatively TRBD1 (5 bases). V was pared by 2 bases and J by 1 base, with 11 bases between. The CDR3 has 15 residues. CDR1 and CDR2 (germline): MNHEY, SVGAGI. The CDR3 reads CASSYAGFGNTEAFF. As DNA, the CDR3 is TGTGCCAGCAGTTACGCAGGGTTCGGGAACACTGAAGCTTTCTTT.

J is TRBJ2-3 and V is TRBV9, with 8 bases fitting TRBD2. The CDR3 contains 17 residues. V lost 0 bases and J lost 1; bases outside the gene matches: 7. The germline CDR1 and CDR2 sequences are SGDLS and YYNGEE. This CDR3 is CASSVAVAGGGTDTQYF. In DNA form, the CDR3 reads TGTGCCAGCAGCGTAGCAGTGGCGGGGGGCGGCACAGATACGCAGTATTTT.

This clone was found a few times. This chain connects TRBV5-1 to TRBJ1-1; D is undetermined. This CDR3 region has 16 residues. Trimming cost V 0 bases and J 1 base, with 13 bases left between them. Germline values: CDR1 SGHRS, CDR2 YFSETQ. The CDR3 region has the DNA TGCGCCAGCAGCTTGGGGTATACCCTAAGGAACACTGAAGCTTTCTTT. Its protein product is CASSLGYTLRNTEAFF. The full variable domain, with the rest looked up from reference TRBV5-1 and TRBJ1-1, is KAGVTQTPRYLIKTRGQQVTLSCSPISGHRSVSWYQQTPGQGLQFLFEYFSETQRNKGNFPGRFSGRQFSNSRSEMNVSTLELGDSALYLCASSLGYTLRNTEAFFGQGTRLTVV.

The count of this clone is one. This chain links TRBV19 with TRBJ2-7; D is possibly TRBD2 (5 bases). Per germline, CDR1 LNHDA and CDR2 SQIVND (reference sequence). The CDR3 contains 13 residues. V lost 6 bases and J 2 bases, leaving 11 bases between the germline ends. In DNA form, the CDR3 reads TGTGCCAGTAGGGTCTCCGGGACCTACGAGCAGTACTTC. Its translation: CASRVSGTYEQYF.

J is TRBJ2-5 and V is TRBV9; 7 positions agree with TRBD2. Germline V gives CDR1 SGDLS, CDR2 YYNGEE. V was pared by 0 bases and J by 1 base, with 0 bases of the junction left unmatched. This CDR3 comprises 14 residues. CDR3 DNA sequence: TGTGCCAGCAGCGTAGGACTAGCCCAAGAGACCCAGTACTTC. Translated: CASSVGLAQETQYF.

V gene TRBV5-1 combines with J gene TRBJ2-5; 13 bases fit TRBD2. The germline V gene has CDR1 SGHRS and CDR2 YFSETQ. V lost 4 bases and J lost 5; bases outside the gene matches: 5. This CDR3 has 15 amino acids. In DNA form, the CDR3 reads TGCGCCAGCAGCACTAGCGGGGGGGCATTTGAGACCCAGTACTTC. Encoded protein: CASSTSGGAFETQYF.

The V gene is TRBV4-1, the J gene TRBJ2-1; the match to TRBD2 covers 12 bases. CDR1 is MGHRA and CDR2 is YSYEKL in the germline V gene. V shed 6 bases, J shed 6 bases, and the junction held 3 bases outside the gene matches. This CDR3 has 14 amino acids. CDR3 sequence reads: CASRILAGGNEQFF. In nucleotides, the CDR3 is TGCGCCAGCAGAATACTAGCGGGGGGCAATGAGCAGTTCTTC.